The rows below give T cell receptor beta chains drawn from one sample of a study of shared clonotypes between healthy human individuals. The protocol was immunoSEQ multiplex PCR, while the TCRdb copy is restricted to in-frame clones and leaves out a portion. Among about 480,000 clones, 75% to 80% were seen once, and the ten largest hold around an eighth. Sequenced input: PBMCs. These TCRs come from a woman between 40 and 55 years old in good health. Some clones in this sample may be carry-over from other donors' samples. Both conserved end residues are part of each CDR3. Each record gives: V gene, D gene, J gene, CDR3 length, clone size, CDR3 protein, CDR3 DNA. D genes are given only for firm matches. Rows give clone size only sometimes, using once, few, many, or a class for an expanded clone.

TRBV7-3	TRBD2	TRBJ2-5	14	.	CASSEGLAGETQYF	TGTGCCAGCAGCGAGGGGTTAGCGGGGGAGACCCAGTACTTC
TRBV6-1	.	TRBJ2-2	15	.	CASSEVGWDTGELFF	TGTGCCAGCAGTGAAGTTGGGTGGGACACCGGGGAGCTGTTTTTT
TRBV30	.	TRBJ1-1	12	few	CAWRKGIAEAFF	TGTGCCTGGAGGAAGGGAATAGCTGAAGCTTTCTTT
TRBV7-9	TRBD2	TRBJ2-3	14	.	CASSAGTSADTQYF	TGTGCCAGCAGCGCAGGGACTAGCGCAGATACGCAGTATTTT
TRBV5-4	TRBD1	TRBJ1-1	15	once	CASSRGQGGDAEAFF	TGTGCCAGCAGCCGGGGACAGGGGGGTGACGCTGAAGCTTTCTTT
TRBV7-8	.	TRBJ2-3	17	.	CASSRLHGGRSTDTQYF	TGTGCCAGCAGCCGCCTTCATGGGGGGAGGAGCACAGATACGCAGTATTTT
TRBV10-3	.	TRBJ2-3	15	.	CAISGPRQGSDTQYF	TGTGCCATCAGTGGTCCCAGGCAGGGCAGCGATACGCAGTATTTT
TRBV28	TRBD1	TRBJ1-4	15	once	CASSSPQGVREKLFF	TGTGCCAGCAGTTCGCCCCAGGGGGTACGTGAAAAACTGTTTTTT
TRBV11-2	.	TRBJ2-1	11	few	CASSLVNEQFF	TGTGCCAGCAGCTTAGTCAATGAGCAGTTCTTC
TRBV19	.	TRBJ2-7	15	.	CASSIIAEISYEQYF	TGTGCCAGTAGTATTATAGCGGAGATCTCCTACGAGCAGTACTTC
TRBV28	.	TRBJ1-3	17	.	CASSISLKGFIGNTIYF	TGTGCCAGCAGTATATCCTTAAAAGGCTTTATTGGAAACACCATATATTTT
TRBV13	.	TRBJ2-3	17	many	CASSPRVQGPSTDTQYF	TGTGCCAGCAGCCCGAGGGTTCAGGGTCCTAGCACAGATACGCAGTATTTT
TRBV18	.	TRBJ2-1	15	.	CASSPESALYNEQFF	TGTGCCAGCTCACCAGAAAGCGCACTTTACAATGAGCAGTTCTTC
TRBV4-2	.	TRBJ1-2	14	once	CASSHDGDVYGYTF	TGTGCCAGCAGCCACGACGGGGACGTCTATGGCTACACCTTC
TRBV7-9	TRBD1	TRBJ2-2	16	.	CASSSRQGAIPGELFF	TGTGCCAGCAGCTCTCGACAGGGGGCGATTCCCGGGGAGCTGTTTTTT
TRBV4-1	TRBD2	TRBJ2-1	19	.	CASSQDHPPTSGPGNEQFF	TGCGCCAGCAGCCAAGATCATCCCCCGACTAGCGGTCCTGGCAATGAGCAGTTCTTC
TRBV19	.	TRBJ2-7	15	few	CASSPSVESSYEQYF	TGTGCCAGTAGTCCTAGCGTAGAAAGCTCCTACGAGCAGTACTTC
TRBV6-4	.	TRBJ2-1	13	.	CASSVEGRDGQFF	TGTGCCAGCAGTGTGGAAGGGCGGGATGGGCAGTTCTTC
TRBV5-1	TRBD2	TRBJ2-5	16	.	CASSLAGGRAGETQYF	TGCGCCAGCAGCTTGGCAGGCGGGAGGGCCGGGGAGACCCAGTACTTC
TRBV28	TRBD2	TRBJ2-5	17	.	CASSLASGRAGQETQYF	TGTGCCAGCAGTTTAGCCAGCGGGAGGGCGGGGCAAGAGACCCAGTACTTC
TRBV28	.	TRBJ2-7	13	.	CASSFDSSYEQYF	TGTGCCAGCAGTTTTGACTCGAGCTACGAGCAGTACTTC
TRBV29-1	.	TRBJ2-2	13	.	CSVGVMNTGELFF	TGCAGCGTTGGTGTAATGAACACCGGGGAGCTGTTTTTT
TRBV19	.	TRBJ2-6	17	.	CASSSGHEGTGANVLTF	TGTGCCAGTAGTAGTGGACACGAAGGTACTGGGGCCAACGTCCTGACTTTC
TRBV28	.	TRBJ1-4	12	few	CARDRVPEKLFF	TGTGCCAGGGACAGAGTGCCCGAAAAACTGTTTTTT
TRBV6-7	TRBD1	TRBJ2-2	14	.	CASSYDRGTGELFF	TGTGCCAGCAGTTACGACAGGGGCACCGGGGAGCTGTTTTTT
TRBV6-1	.	TRBJ1-1	14	few	CASSRDPLNTEAFF	TGTGCCAGCAGTCGGGACCCACTGAACACTGAAGCTTTCTTT
TRBV11-1	TRBD1	TRBJ2-1	15	.	CASSSRDRGRWEQFF	TGTGCCAGCAGCTCACGGGACAGGGGGCGCTGGGAGCAGTTCTTC
TRBV10-3	.	TRBJ1-1	12	.	CATGTTNTEAFF	TGTGCCACCGGGACAACGAACACTGAAGCTTTCTTT
TRBV19	.	TRBJ1-3	15	.	CASSIAAVSGNTIYF	TGTGCCAGTAGTATCGCAGCAGTCTCTGGAAACACCATATATTTT
TRBV27	TRBD2	TRBJ2-7	15	.	CASSFTSGRSYEQYF	TGTGCCAGCAGTTTTACTAGCGGGAGGTCCTACGAGCAGTACTTC
TRBV5-1	TRBD1	TRBJ1-1	15	once	CASSSMTGGSTEAFF	TGCGCCAGCAGCTCCATGACAGGGGGCAGCACTGAAGCTTTCTTT
TRBV14	.	TRBJ2-7	13	.	CASSQAGVFEQYF	TGTGCCAGCAGCCAAGCGGGAGTCTTCGAGCAGTACTTC